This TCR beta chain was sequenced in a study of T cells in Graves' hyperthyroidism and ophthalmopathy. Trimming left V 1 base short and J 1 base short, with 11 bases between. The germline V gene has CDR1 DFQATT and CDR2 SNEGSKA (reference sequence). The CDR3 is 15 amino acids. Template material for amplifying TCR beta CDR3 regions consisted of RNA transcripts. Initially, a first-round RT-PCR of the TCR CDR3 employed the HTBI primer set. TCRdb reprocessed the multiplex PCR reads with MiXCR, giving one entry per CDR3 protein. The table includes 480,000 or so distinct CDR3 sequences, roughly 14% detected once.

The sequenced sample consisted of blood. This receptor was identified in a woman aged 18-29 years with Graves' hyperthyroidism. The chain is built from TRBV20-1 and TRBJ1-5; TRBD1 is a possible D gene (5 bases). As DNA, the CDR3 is TGCAGTGCTAGAGTCCAGGGAGGGAGCAATCAGCCCCAGCATTTT. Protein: CSARVQGGSNQPQHF.